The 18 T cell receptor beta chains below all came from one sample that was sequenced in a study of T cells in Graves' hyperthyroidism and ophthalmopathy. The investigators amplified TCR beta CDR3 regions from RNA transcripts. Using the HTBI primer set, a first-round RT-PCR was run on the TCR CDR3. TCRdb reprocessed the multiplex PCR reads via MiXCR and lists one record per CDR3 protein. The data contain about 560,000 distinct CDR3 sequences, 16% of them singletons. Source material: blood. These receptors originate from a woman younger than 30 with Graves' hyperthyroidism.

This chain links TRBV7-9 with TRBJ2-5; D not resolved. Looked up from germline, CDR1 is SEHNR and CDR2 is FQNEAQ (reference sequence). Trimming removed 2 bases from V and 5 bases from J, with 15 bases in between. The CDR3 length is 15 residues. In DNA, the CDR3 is TGTGCCAGCAGCTTATTCACGGGCCCCGAGGAGACCCAGTACTTC. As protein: CASSLFTGPEETQYF.

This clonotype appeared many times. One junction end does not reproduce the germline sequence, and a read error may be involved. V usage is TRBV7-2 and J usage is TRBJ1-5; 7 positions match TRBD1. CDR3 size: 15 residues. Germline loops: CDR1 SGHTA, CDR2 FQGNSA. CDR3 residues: CASSLAGGGNQPQHF. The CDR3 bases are TGTGCCAGCAGTTTAGCAGGGGGAGGCAATCAGCCCCAGCATTTT. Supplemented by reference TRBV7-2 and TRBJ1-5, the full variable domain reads GAGVSQSPSNKVTEKGKDVELRCDPISGHTALYWYRQSLGQGLEFLIYFQGNSAPDKSGLPSDRFSAERTGGSVSTLTIQRTQQEDSAVYLCASSLAGGGNQPQHFGDGTRLSIL.

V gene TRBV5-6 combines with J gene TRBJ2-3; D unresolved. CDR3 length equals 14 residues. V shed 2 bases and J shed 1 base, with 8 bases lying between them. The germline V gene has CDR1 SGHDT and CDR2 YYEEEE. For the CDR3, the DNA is TGTGCCAGCAGCTTCGAGCCTCGCACAGATACGCAGTATTTT. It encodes CASSFEPRTDTQYF.

The CDR3 nucleotides read TGCGCCAGCAGTGGGACAGTAGCGGGAGCCGGGGAGCTGTTTTTT. Its translation is CASSGTVAGAGELFF. The chain employs TRBV10-1 and TRBJ2-2; 9 bases map to TRBD2. The V gene's germline CDR1 is WNHNN and CDR2 SYGVQD (reference sequence). The CDR3 length is 15 residues. V gave up 4 bases and J gave up 6 bases; unmatched junction bases: 6.

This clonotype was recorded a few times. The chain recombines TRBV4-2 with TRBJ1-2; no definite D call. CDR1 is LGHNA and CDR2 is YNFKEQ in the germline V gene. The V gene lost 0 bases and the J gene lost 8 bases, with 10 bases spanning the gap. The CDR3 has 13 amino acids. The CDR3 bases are TGTGCCAGCAGCCAAGAGTCTGGAGGGGGCTACACCTTC. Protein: CASSQESGGGYTF.

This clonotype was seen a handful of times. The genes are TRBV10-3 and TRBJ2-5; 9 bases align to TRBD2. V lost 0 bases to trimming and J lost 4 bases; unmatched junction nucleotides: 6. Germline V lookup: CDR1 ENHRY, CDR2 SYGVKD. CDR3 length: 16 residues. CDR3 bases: TGTGCCATCAGTGAGTCGGAGCGGGGGGCGGTAGAGACCCAGTACTTC. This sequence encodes CAISESERGAVETQYF.

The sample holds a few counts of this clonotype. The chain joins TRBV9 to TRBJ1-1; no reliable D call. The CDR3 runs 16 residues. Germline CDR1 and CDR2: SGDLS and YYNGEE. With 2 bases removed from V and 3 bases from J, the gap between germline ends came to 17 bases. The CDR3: CASSVSMRLGDTEAFF. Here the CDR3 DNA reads TGTGCCAGCAGCGTGTCGATGAGGTTGGGAGACACTGAAGCTTTCTTT.

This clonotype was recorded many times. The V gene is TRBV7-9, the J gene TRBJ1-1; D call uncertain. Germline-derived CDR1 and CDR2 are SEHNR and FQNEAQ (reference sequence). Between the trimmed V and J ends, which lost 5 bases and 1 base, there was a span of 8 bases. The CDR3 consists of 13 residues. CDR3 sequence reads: CASSDTPNTEAFF. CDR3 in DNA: TGTGCCAGCAGCGATACACCGAACACTGAAGCTTTCTTT.

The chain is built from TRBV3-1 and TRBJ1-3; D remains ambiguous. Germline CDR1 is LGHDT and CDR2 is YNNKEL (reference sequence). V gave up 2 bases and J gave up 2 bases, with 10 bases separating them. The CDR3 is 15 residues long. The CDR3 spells CASSQTGAAGNTIYF. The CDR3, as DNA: TGTGCCAGCAGCCAAACGGGAGCCGCTGGAAACACCATATATTTT.

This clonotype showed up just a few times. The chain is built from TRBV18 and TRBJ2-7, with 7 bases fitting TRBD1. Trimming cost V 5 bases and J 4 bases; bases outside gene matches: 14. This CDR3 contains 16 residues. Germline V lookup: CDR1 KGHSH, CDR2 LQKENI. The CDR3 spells CASSMSRGQETYEQYF. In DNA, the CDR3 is TGTGCCAGCTCAATGAGTCGAGGACAGGAAACTTACGAGCAGTACTTC. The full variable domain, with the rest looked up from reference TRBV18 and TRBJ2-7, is NAGVMQNPRHLVRRRGQEARLRCSPMKGHSHVYWYRQLPEEGLKFMVYLQKENIIDESGMPKERFSAEFPKEGPSILRIQQVVRGDSAAYFCASSMSRGQETYEQYFGPGTRLTVT.

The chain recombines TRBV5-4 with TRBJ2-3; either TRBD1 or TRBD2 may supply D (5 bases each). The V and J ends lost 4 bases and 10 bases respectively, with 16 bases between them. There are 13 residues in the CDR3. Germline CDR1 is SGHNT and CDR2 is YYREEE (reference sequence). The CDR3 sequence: CASSHPGADSQYF. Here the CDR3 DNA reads TGTGCCAGCAGCCACCCCGGGGCCGACTCGCAGTATTTT.

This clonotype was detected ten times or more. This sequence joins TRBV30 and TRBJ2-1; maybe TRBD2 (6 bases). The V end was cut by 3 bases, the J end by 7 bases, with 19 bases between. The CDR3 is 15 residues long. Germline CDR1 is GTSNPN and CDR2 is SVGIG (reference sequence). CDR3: CAWRPAGATWNEQFF. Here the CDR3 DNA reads TGTGCCTGGAGGCCAGCGGGCGCAACGTGGAATGAGCAGTTCTTC. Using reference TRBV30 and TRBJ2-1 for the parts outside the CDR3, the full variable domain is SQTIHQWPATLVQPVGSPLSLECTVEGTSNPNLYWYRQAAGRGLQLLFYSVGIGQISSEVPQNLSASRPQDRQFILSSKKLLLSDSGFYLCAWRPAGATWNEQFFGPGTRLTVL.

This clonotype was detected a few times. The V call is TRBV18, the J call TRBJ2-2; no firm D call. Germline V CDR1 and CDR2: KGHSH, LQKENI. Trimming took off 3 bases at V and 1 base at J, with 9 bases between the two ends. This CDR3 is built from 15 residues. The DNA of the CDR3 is TGTGCCAGCTCACCGACGACGGGGAACACCGGGGAGCTGTTTTTT. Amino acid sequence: CASSPTTGNTGELFF.

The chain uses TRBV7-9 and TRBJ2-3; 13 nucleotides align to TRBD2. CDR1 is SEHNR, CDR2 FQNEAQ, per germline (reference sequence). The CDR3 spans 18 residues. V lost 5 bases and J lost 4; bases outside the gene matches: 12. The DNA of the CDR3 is TGTGCCAGCAGCCCGCTATTCGGACTAGCGGGAGTGGCAGATACGCAGTATTTT. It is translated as CASSPLFGLAGVADTQYF.

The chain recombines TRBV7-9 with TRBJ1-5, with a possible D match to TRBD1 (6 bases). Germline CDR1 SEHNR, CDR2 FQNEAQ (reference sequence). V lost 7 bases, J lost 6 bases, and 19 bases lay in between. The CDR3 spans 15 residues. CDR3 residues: CASTKRGAWAQPQHF. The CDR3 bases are TGTGCCAGCACCAAAAGGGGGGCCTGGGCTCAGCCCCAGCATTTT.

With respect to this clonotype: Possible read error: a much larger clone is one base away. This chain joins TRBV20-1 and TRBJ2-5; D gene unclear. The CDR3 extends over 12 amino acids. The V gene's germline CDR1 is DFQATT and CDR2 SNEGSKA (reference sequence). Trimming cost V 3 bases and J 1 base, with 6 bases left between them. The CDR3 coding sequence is TGCAGTGCTAGTGTTGGCCAAGAGACCCAGTACTTC. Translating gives CSASVGQETQYF.

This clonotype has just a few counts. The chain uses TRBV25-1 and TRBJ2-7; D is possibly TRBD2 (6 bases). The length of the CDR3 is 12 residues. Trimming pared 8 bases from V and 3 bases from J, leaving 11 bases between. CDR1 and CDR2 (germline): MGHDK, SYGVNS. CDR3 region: CASGRDFYEQYF. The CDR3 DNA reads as TGTGCCAGCGGGCGGGATTTCTACGAGCAGTACTTC.

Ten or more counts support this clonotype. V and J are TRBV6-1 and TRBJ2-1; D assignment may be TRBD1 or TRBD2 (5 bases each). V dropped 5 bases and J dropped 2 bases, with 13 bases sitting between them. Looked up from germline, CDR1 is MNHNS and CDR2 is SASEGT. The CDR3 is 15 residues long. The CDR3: CASSYGAGTYNEQFF. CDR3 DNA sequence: TGTGCCAGCAGTTACGGGGCGGGCACCTACAATGAGCAGTTCTTC.